The TCR beta chain described here comes from a study of T cells after yellow fever vaccination. Looked up from germline, CDR1 is LNHDA and CDR2 is SQIVND (reference sequence). This CDR3 is built from 15 residues. J was trimmed by 5 bases and V by 6 bases; bases with no gene match: 8. Ten or more counts support this clonotype. Its antigen is currently unknown. General observations from the study: After the booster, over 95% of CD4 and just over 85% of CD8 primary-response clones were re-detected.

5'RACE template switching generated TCR cDNA, adding a universal primer site and UMIs. TCRdb passed the 5' RACE reads through MiXCR, listing each CDR3 protein once. The sample lists a few hundred thousand distinct CDR3 sequences; around 4% were seen once. The chain carries TRBV19 and TRBJ2-3; 10 bases match TRBD2. The clonotype was recovered from a man between 18 and 29 years old who received the YFV17D yellow fever vaccine. Sequencing used PBMCs, obtained on the day of the yellow fever booster vaccination. The CDR3 is CASRSAGGLRDTQYF. CDR3 DNA: TGTGCCAGTAGGTCAGCGGGGGGGCTAAGAGATACGCAGTATTTT.